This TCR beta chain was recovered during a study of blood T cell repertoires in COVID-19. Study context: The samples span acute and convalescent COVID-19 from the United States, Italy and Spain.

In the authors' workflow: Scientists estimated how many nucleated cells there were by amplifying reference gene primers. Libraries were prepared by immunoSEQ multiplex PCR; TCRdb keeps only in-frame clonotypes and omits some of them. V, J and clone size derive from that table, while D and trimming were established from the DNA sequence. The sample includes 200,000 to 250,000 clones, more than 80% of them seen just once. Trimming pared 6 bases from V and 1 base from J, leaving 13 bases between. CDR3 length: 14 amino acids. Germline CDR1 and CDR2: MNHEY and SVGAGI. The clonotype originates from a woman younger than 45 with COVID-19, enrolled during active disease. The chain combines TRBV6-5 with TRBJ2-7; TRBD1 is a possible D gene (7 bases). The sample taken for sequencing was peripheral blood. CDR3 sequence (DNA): TGTGCCAGCAGGGATTCAGGGGGGTCCTACGAGCAGTACTTC. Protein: CASRDSGGSYEQYF.